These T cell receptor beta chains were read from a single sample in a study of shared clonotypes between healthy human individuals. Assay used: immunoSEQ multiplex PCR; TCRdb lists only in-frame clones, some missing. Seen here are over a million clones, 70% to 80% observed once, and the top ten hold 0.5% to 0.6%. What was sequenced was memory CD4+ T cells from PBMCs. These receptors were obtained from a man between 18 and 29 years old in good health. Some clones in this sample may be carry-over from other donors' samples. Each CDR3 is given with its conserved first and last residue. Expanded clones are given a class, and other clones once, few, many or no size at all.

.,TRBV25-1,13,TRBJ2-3,CASSEGFTDTQYF
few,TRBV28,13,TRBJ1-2,CASSLPDRGGYTF
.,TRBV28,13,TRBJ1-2,CASTYGSLYGYTF
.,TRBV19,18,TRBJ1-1,CASSIVGTTGATIPEAFF
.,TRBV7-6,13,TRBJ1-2,CASTYKEGDGYTF
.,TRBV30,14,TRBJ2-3,CAWTSSANTDTQYF
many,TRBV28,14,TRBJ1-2,CASGEGPLRYGYTF
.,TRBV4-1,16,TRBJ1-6,CASSPPVGRVDSPLHF
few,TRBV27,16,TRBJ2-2,CASSLSPGLRTGELFF
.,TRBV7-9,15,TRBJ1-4,CASSTGGTPTGKLFF
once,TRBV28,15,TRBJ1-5,CASSIRGSGNQPQHF
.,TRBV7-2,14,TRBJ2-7,CASSFRQGPYEQYF
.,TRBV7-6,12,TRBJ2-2,CASSQGSGELFF
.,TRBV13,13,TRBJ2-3,CASSLRPGDTQYF
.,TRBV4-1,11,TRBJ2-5,CASGLGRPQYF
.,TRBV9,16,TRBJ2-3,CASSLGGSGSSDTQYF
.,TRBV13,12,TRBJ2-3,CASSEGTDTQYF
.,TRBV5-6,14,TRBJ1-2,CASSYSVRAGGYTF
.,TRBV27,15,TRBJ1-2,CASSPHRAANYGYTF
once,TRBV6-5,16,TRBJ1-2,CASSYTRGKVGGGYTF
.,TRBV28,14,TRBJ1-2,CASKRRLFVAGYTF
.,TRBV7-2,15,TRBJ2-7,CASSQASGRPLEQYF
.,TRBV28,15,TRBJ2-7,CASSSVTGRAYEQYF
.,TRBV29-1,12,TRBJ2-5,CSVVNSQETQYF
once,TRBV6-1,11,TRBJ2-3,CASIARDTQYF
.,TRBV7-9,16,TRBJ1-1,CASSSDRALKNTEAFF
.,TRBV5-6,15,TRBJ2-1,CASSFTLAVYNEQFF
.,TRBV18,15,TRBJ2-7,CASSPRDRVINEQYF
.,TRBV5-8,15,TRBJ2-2,CARTPVAANTGELFF
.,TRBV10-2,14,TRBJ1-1,CASRGSGTMLEAFF
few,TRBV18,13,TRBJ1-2,CASSPGTAEGYTF
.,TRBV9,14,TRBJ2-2,CASSVLGSTGELFF
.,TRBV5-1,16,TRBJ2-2,CASSLGGTANTGELFF
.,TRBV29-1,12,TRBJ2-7,CSVDQGSGEQYF
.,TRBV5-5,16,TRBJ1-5,CASSLEGSYSNQPQHF
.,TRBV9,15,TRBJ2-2,CASSKGGTATEELFF
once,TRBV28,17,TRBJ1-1,CASRTPADRGPNTEAFF
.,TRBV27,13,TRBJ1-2,CASSGTLDYGYTF
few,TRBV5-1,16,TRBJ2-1,CASSGSGASSYNEQFF
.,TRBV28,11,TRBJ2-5,CASSFGETQYF
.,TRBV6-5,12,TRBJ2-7,CASSGGPYEQYF
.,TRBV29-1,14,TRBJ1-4,CSVRWAGYNEKLFF
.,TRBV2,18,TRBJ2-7,CASSVYLSGASGRYEQYF
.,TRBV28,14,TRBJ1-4,CASSSGVINEKLFF
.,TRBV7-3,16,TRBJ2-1,CASSPPGTGILNEQFF
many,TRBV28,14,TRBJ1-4,CASSLTGTNEKLFF
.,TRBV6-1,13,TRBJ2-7,CASSPLPSYEQYF
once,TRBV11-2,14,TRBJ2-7,CASSLEQGYYEQYF
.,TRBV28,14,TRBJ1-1,CASSFDTGHTEAFF
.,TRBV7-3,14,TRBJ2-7,CAGSEQGSAYEQYF
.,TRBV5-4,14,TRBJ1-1,CASRDRAGNTEAFF
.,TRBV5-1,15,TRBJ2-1,CASSIPSGSSNEQFF
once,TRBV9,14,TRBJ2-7,CASSVAGTTYEQYF
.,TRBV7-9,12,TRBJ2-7,CASSRGPPEQYF